This T cell receptor beta chain is drawn from a study of beta chain features in type 1 diabetes. For this clone: Its antigen is not known.

Findings of the study overall: Among patients with Type 1 diabetes, TCRB CDR3s were moderately but significantly shorter in every one of the four CD4+ subsets.

Each of the CD4+ naive, central memory, regulatory and stem cell-like memory populations was sorted via CD45RO/CCR7/CD25/CD127/CD95/CD27. The germline V gene has CDR1 LGHNA and CDR2 YSLEER. CDR3 length: 12 residues. V dropped 3 bases and J dropped 7; count of bases not matched to a gene: 0. Expressed TCRB transcripts were sequenced after all isolated RNA was converted to cDNA. The table came from immunoSEQ multiplex PCR; TCRdb's copy has only in-frame clones and leaves some out. Among 350,000 to 400,000 clones listed, around an eighth were seen once. This clonotype originated in a woman between 18 and 30 years old with type 1 diabetes. Material for sequencing was naive CD4+ T cells from blood. J is TRBJ2-1 and V is TRBV4-3; 7 bases fit TRBD2. The CDR3 region is CASSQGGNEQFF. For the CDR3, the DNA is TGCGCCAGCAGCCAGGGGGGGAATGAGCAGTTCTTC.